This T cell receptor (beta chain) stems from a study of breast tumors, draining lymph nodes, adjacent tissues. The table lists this clonotype with many counts. The CDR3 has 16 residues. V lost 4 bases, J lost 5 bases, and 20 bases lay in between. Germline assignment: CDR1 MDHEN and CDR2 SYDVKM. TCRdb ran MiXCR on the multiplex PCR reads and lists one entry per CDR3 protein. The sample yields some 120,000 distinct CDR3 sequences, just under 20% seen once. Breast cancer patients provided tissue from their axillary draining lymph nodes. Sequenced material: axillary lymph node tissue. This receptor was identified in a female donor with breast cancer. Some clones in this sample may be carry-over from other donors' samples. The chain carries TRBV28 and TRBJ1-2; TRBD1 is a possible D gene (6 bases). The CDR3 spells CASSSPRQAVGYGYTF. The DNA for the CDR3 is TGTGCCAGCAGTTCCCCTCGACAGGCGGTTGGGTATGGCTACACCTTC.